This T cell receptor (beta chain) was identified during a study of identifying expanded T cells in peripheral blood. CDR1 is SEHNR and CDR2 is FQNEAQ in the germline V gene (reference sequence). V lost 5 bases and J lost 10, with 15 bases in between. This CDR3 is built from 13 residues. Findings and caveats of the study: Clone count variance between roughly 2-week samples rose with total template count. Technical replicates showed around 1.2 changed clones; about 2 weeks approximately 15; four weeks 19.

During the collection period, no donor immune events like infections were recorded. This clone was counted between two and nine times. Antigen specificity is unknown. Using immunoSEQ multiplex PCR, the repertoire was profiled, and TCRdb retains in-frame clones only, with some absent. This repertoire shows under 100,000 clones, approximately 81% found once; its top ten account for 4.5%. Material: blood. The chain combines TRBV7-9 with TRBJ1-5, with a tentative D call TRBD1 (5 bases). This TCR was sampled from a person between 18 and 75 years old in good health. The CDR3 spells CASSPASGLPQHF. The DNA for the CDR3 is TGTGCCAGCAGCCCCGCTTCAGGGTTACCCCAGCATTTT.